The 22 T cell receptor beta chains listed next were all sequenced from one sample in a study of T cells after yellow fever vaccination. From the 5' RACE reads, TCRdb called clonotypes with MiXCR, one entry per CDR3 protein. This table holds fewer than 450,000 distinct CDR3 sequences, roughly 8.6% found once. The input for sequencing was PBMCs, taken about 41 days after the first yellow fever vaccination. The receptors were sampled from a man between 18 and 35 years old who received the YFV17D yellow fever vaccine.

This clonotype was recorded at least ten times. One end of the junction fails to match germline, which may point to a read error. CDR3 sequence: CASSGSVLRTDTQYF. Written as DNA, the CDR3 is TGTGCTAGCAGCGGCAGCGTATTACGCACAGATACGCAGTATTTT. The rearrangement joins TRBV7-7 to TRBJ2-3, with a weak D call TRBD2 (5 bases). The CDR3 is made up of 15 amino acids. Germline CDR1 and CDR2: SSHAT and FNYEAQ (reference sequence).

At least ten counts were recorded for this clonotype. The rearrangement joins TRBV3-1 to TRBJ2-1; 9 bases are shared with TRBD1. CDR1 is LGHDT, CDR2 YNNKEL, per germline (reference sequence). The CDR3 runs to 14 residues. Trimming cost V 2 bases and J 7 bases; bases outside gene matches: 3. The CDR3 protein is CASSQPGQGNEQFF. The CDR3 coding sequence is TGTGCCAGCAGCCAACCCGGACAGGGGAATGAGCAGTTCTTC.

The genes are TRBV4-1 and TRBJ1-1, with a tentative D call TRBD1 (5 bases). The germline V gene encodes CDR1 MGHRA and CDR2 YSYEKL. This CDR3 has 17 amino acids. The V end was cut by 0 bases, the J end by 4 bases, with 18 bases between. This CDR3 reads CASSQEGGATASTEAFF. CDR3 in DNA: TGCGCCAGCAGCCAAGAGGGAGGGGCCACTGCTTCCACTGAAGCTTTCTTT.

This clonotype was seen a few times. The gene calls are TRBV4-1 and TRBJ2-5, with a possible D match to TRBD2 (5 bases). The V and J ends lost 1 base and 2 bases respectively, with 14 bases between them. This CDR3 has 16 residues. The V gene's germline CDR1 is MGHRA and CDR2 YSYEKL. The DNA for the CDR3 is TGCGCCAGCAGCCAAGGACTACTGGGCGGACAAGAGACCCAGTACTTC. This sequence encodes CASSQGLLGGQETQYF.

The rearrangement joins TRBV9 to TRBJ2-1; 10 bases line up with TRBD1. Germline V gene sequence: CDR1 SGDLS, CDR2 YYNGEE. This CDR3 is 16 amino acids long. The trim removed 4 bases at V and 7 bases at J, leaving 11 bases unmatched. Here the CDR3 reads CASSRTGGVNTNEQFF. As DNA, the CDR3 is TGTGCCAGCAGCCGGACAGGGGGTGTCAACACGAATGAGCAGTTCTTC.

The chain employs TRBV19 and TRBJ2-3; the match to TRBD2 covers 12 bases. This CDR3 spans 15 amino acids. Germline lookup yields CDR1 LNHDA and CDR2 SQIVND (reference sequence). Losses at the gene ends were 6 bases for V and 11 bases for J; bases not matched to a gene: 12. The chain's CDR3 is CASSQRLAGVRGQYF. In nucleotides, the CDR3 is TGTGCCAGTAGCCAAAGACTAGCGGGGGTCCGGGGGCAGTATTTT.

The chain combines TRBV21-1 with TRBJ2-7. TRBV21-1 is flagged as a pseudogene. This CDR3 has 13 amino acids. In DNA, the CDR3 is TGTGCCAGCAGCATAGGGCGATCCTACGAGCAGTACGTC. As protein: CASSIGRSYEQYV.

A few counts support this clonotype. The V gene is TRBV24-1, the J gene TRBJ2-7; possibly TRBD1 for D (6 bases). The CDR3 is 11 residues long. Trimming pared 6 bases from V and 13 bases from J, leaving 15 bases between. Germline CDR1 KGHDR, CDR2 SFDVKD. The CDR3 sequence is CATSTPKGEYV. Here the CDR3 DNA reads TGTGCCACCAGTACCCCTAAGGGGGAATACGTC.

This clonotype was found a few times. The chain uses TRBV7-9 and TRBJ2-2; TRBD2 matches at 13 bases. The length of the CDR3 is 17 residues. Per the germline V gene, CDR1 is SEHNR and CDR2 is FQNEAQ (reference sequence). The V gene end was trimmed by 2 bases and the J gene end by 3 bases; junction bases not matched to a gene: 3. CDR3 nucleotide sequence: TGTGCCAGCAGCTTATCGGGACTAGCGGGGTACACCGGGGAGCTGTTTTTT. Translation: CASSLSGLAGYTGELFF.

This clonotype showed up just a few times. This chain connects TRBV3-1 to TRBJ2-7; 8 bases match TRBD1. The V segment lost 1 base and the J segment 4 bases; nucleotides outside the gene matches: 6. The CDR3 has 15 residues. CDR1 LGHDT and CDR2 YNNKEL come from the germline V gene (reference sequence). The CDR3 nucleotides read TGTGCCAGCAGCCAAGCGGGGGACAGGAGTTACGAGCAGTACTTC. It is translated as CASSQAGDRSYEQYF.

At least ten counts were recorded for this clonotype. J is TRBJ1-3 and V is TRBV12-3 or TRBV12-4; D unclear. The V gene lost 8 bases and the J gene lost 4 bases, with 9 bases spanning the gap. This CDR3 is built from 12 residues. CDR3 protein: CASRGDGNTIYF. CDR3 nucleotide sequence: TGTGCCAGCCGTGGCGACGGAAACACCATATATTTT.

This clonotype showed up just a few times. The rearrangement links TRBV19 to TRBJ2-3; 10 bases are shared with TRBD1. The CDR3 sequence is 16 residues long. The ends lost 5 bases at V and 5 bases at J; junction bases unmatched: 10. The germline CDR1 and CDR2 sequences are LNHDA and SQIVND (reference sequence). The DNA for the CDR3 is TGTGCCAGTAGTCCTAGGGACAGGGGCGCGAAAGATACGCAGTATTTT. Residues: CASSPRDRGAKDTQYF.

This clonotype has only a few counts. The chain's CDR3 is CASGGTSSITDTQYF. CDR3 in DNA: TGTGCCAGCGGGGGGACTAGCTCCATCACAGATACGCAGTATTTT. The J gene is TRBJ2-3, the V gene TRBV12-3 or TRBV12-4; 9 bases align to TRBD2. The CDR3 sequence is 15 residues long. V was clipped by 8 bases and J by 2 bases; unmatched bases: 8.

In DNA, the CDR3 is TGTGCCAGCAGCGAGATGGGGGGTAAAGAGACCCAGTACTTC. Translation gives CASSEMGGKETQYF. J is TRBJ2-5 and V is TRBV7-3, with TRBD2 as a possible D gene (6 bases). The CDR3 covers 14 residues. V lost 5 bases and J 3 bases, leaving 13 bases between the germline ends. CDR1 and CDR2 (germline): SGHTA, FQGTGA.

The chain has TRBV3-1 and TRBJ2-1; no clear D. This CDR3 is 14 amino acids long. Trimming removed 5 bases from V and 11 bases from J, with 19 bases in between. Germline V lookup: CDR1 LGHDT, CDR2 YNNKEL (reference sequence). The CDR3 reads CASSEIPPTTKQFF. DNA for the CDR3: TGTGCCAGCAGCGAGATTCCTCCTACAACCAAGCAGTTCTTC.

This clonotype was seen more than once but under ten times. This chain joins TRBV7-2 and TRBJ2-7; TRBD2 matches at 7 bases. Germline V gene sequence: CDR1 SGHTA, CDR2 FQGNSA. The CDR3 has 15 amino acids. The V segment lost 0 bases and the J segment 3 bases; nucleotides outside the gene matches: 5. The CDR3 loop reads CASSLAHQRDYEQYF. CDR3 nucleotides: TGTGCCAGCAGCTTAGCGCATCAGCGGGACTACGAGCAGTACTTC.

This clonotype turned up a few times. V usage is TRBV6-1 and J usage is TRBJ1-3; the D is unclear. V lost 0 bases and J lost 3, with 9 bases in between. The CDR3 loop spans 15 amino acids. Germline CDR1 and CDR2: MNHNS and SASEGT. The CDR3 loop is CASSEAHGFGNTIYF. The CDR3, as DNA: TGTGCCAGCAGTGAAGCGCACGGTTTTGGAAACACCATATATTTT.

The chain carries TRBV7-2 and TRBJ2-3; D uncertain. The ends were cut back, 1 base at V and 2 bases at J, with 4 bases in the middle. Germline V gives CDR1 SGHTA, CDR2 FQGNSA. The CDR3 loop spans 13 amino acids. CDR3 region: CASSLEPTDTQYF. The CDR3 bases are TGTGCCAGCAGCTTAGAGCCCACAGATACGCAGTATTTT.

The table lists this clonotype with a few counts. The V call is TRBV6-5, the J call TRBJ1-2, with a weak D call TRBD1 (6 bases). From germline, CDR1 is MNHEY and CDR2 SVGAGI. CDR3 length equals 16 residues. Trimming cost V 1 base and J 4 bases, with 16 bases left between them. CDR3 bases: TGTGCCAGCAGTTACTACCAGGGGAGCGGAATCTATGGCTACACCTTC. Translation: CASSYYQGSGIYGYTF.

This clonotype was counted at least ten times. The V call is TRBV5-5, the J call TRBJ1-1; 11 nucleotides agree with TRBD1. Germline loops: CDR1 SGHKS, CDR2 YYEKEE (reference sequence). Trimming cost V 1 base and J 5 bases; bases outside gene matches: 4. This CDR3 spans 15 amino acids. CDR3: CASSLTGQGETEAFF. The DNA of the CDR3 is TGTGCCAGCAGCTTGACGGGACAGGGGGAGACTGAAGCTTTCTTT.

The rearrangement links TRBV27 to TRBJ2-3; 10 bases align to TRBD2. J was trimmed by 5 bases and V by 3 bases; bases with no gene match: 5. The CDR3 loop spans 15 amino acids. The germline gives CDR1 MNHEY, CDR2 SMNVEV (reference sequence). In DNA form, the CDR3 reads TGTGCCAGCAGTTTCGAACTAGCGGGGAAAGATACGCAGTATTTT. This codes for CASSFELAGKDTQYF.

This clonotype turned up a few times. This chain uses TRBV5-1 with TRBJ1-5; 8 nucleotides line up with TRBD1. This CDR3 is 16 amino acids long. The V segment lost 4 bases and the J segment 7 bases; nucleotides outside the gene matches: 13. CDR1 and CDR2 (germline): SGHRS, YFSETQ. The CDR3 region has the DNA TGCGCCAGCAGCCCCCATGGGCAGGGGGCAGGGCAGCCCCAGCATTTT. It codes for CASSPHGQGAGQPQHF. The whole variable domain, filled in from reference TRBV5-1 and TRBJ1-5, reads KAGVTQTPRYLIKTRGQQVTLSCSPISGHRSVSWYQQTPGQGLQFLFEYFSETQRNKGNFPGRFSGRQFSNSRSEMNVSTLELGDSALYLCASSPHGQGAGQPQHFGDGTRLSIL.